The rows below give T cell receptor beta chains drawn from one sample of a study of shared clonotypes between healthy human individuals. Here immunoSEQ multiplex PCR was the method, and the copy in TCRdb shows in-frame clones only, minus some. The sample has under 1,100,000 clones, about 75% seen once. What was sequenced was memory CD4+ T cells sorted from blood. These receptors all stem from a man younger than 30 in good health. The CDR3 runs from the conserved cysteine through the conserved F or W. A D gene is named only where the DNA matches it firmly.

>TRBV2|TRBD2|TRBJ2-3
CASSEEPGGFTDTQYF
TGTGCCAGCAGTGAAGAACCGGGAGGGTTCACAGATACGCAGTATTTT
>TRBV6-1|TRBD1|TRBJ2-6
CASSESGAGGTSGANVLTF
TGTGCCAGCAGTGAAAGTGGGGCAGGGGGAACCTCTGGGGCCAACGTCCTGACTTTC
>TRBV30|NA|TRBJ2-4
CAWSVSKNIQYF
TGTGCCTGGAGCGTCAGCAAAAACATTCAGTACTTC
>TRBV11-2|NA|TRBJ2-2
CASSLDRWNTGELFF
TGTGCCAGCAGCTTAGACCGCTGGAACACCGGGGAGCTGTTTTTT
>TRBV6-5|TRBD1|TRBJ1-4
CASSYAWDSPGKLFF
TGTGCCAGCAGTTACGCCTGGGACAGCCCAGGAAAACTGTTTTTT
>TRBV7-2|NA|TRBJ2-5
CASSAYLQTQYF
TGTGCCAGCAGCGCCTACCTGCAGACCCAGTACTTC
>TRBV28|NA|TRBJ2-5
CASSAQGGQETQYF
TGTGCCAGCAGTGCCCAGGGGGGGCAAGAGACCCAGTACTTC
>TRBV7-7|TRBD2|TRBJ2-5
CASSTSGGQTQYF
TGTGCTAGCAGCACTAGCGGGGGACAGACCCAGTACTTC
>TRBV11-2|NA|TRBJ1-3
CASSPRSAAAGNTIYF
TGTGCCAGCAGCCCCCGCTCTGCGGCAGCTGGAAACACCATATATTTT
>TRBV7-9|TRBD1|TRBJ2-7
CASSPRTGVNEQYF
TGTGCCAGCAGCCCCAGGACAGGGGTCAACGAGCAGTACTTC